The following is a TCR beta chain sequence with its context. Its antigen remains unidentified. The data were produced by immunoSEQ multiplex PCR, yet TCRdb's version contains in-frame clones alone and is incomplete. Here the sample spans 65,000 to 70,000 clones, 80% to 90% being singletons. V lost 2 bases and J 0 bases, leaving 5 bases between the germline ends. This CDR3 contains 15 residues. Germline V gene lookup returns CDR1 SNHLY and CDR2 FYNNEI. This sample stems from a study of OX40 agonist ivuxolimab in advanced cancers. Study overall: Eligibility rules accepted prior anti-PD-1, anti-PD-L1 or anti-CTLA-4 therapy, and 30% to 40% had some.

Study-wide results and limits: The CD4+ and CD8+ T cells in the blood had expanded clonally by week 6 at 0.1 to 3.0 mg/kg. No antigen was identified for the clonally expanded peripheral T cells.

The sample was CD4+ or CD8+ T cells sorted from blood, taken in a trial of the OX40 agonist ivuxolimab. This TCR derives from an adult with an advanced solid tumor such as melanoma, head and neck, liver or kidney cancer. The gene calls are TRBV2 and TRBJ2-6, with no clear D. CDR3 DNA sequence: TGTGCCAGCAGTGAACCGATCTCTGGGGCCAACGTCCTGACTTTC. Translated: CASSEPISGANVLTF.